The T cell receptor (beta chain) described here comes from a study of blood T cell repertoires in COVID-19. Trimming took 3 bases from V and 5 from J; bases not matched to a gene: 4. CDR1 is SNHLY and CDR2 is FYNNEI in the germline V gene. The CDR3 runs to 14 residues. The age range of participants was 18 to 89 years, with residence in about two dozen US areas. Either two negative PCRs, clearance, or symptom resolution qualified Cohort 3 donors as recovered. In the study's own analysis: Amplified reference gene primers provided the basis for estimating nucleated cell counts. Measured with immunoSEQ multiplex PCR; TCRdb has only the in-frame clones, and not every one. From that table come the V and J calls and clone size; the DNA was used to work out D and trimming. The sample contains roughly 150,000 clones, around four fifths of which appear only once.

This TCR was sampled from a middle-aged woman who had recovered from COVID-19. The sequenced material came from PBMCs or T cells enriched from blood (not recorded which). This sequence joins TRBV2 and TRBJ2-7; 10 positions match TRBD1. The CDR3 protein is CASSEGQGIHEQYF. The DNA of the CDR3 is TGTGCCAGCAGTGAGGGACAGGGGATCCACGAGCAGTACTTC.